Listed below are T cell receptor beta chains from one sample, sequenced in a study of cytomegalovirus exposure and HLA in healthy donors. Some clones are missing from TCRdb's copy, which holds only in-frame ones; the method was immunoSEQ multiplex PCR. The table records around 200,000 clones, around 77% of them present only once. Sequences were obtained from PBMCs. These receptor sequences come from a man under 40 in good health and CMV-seronegative. Both conserved end residues are part of each CDR3. D genes are given only for firm matches. Size is omitted from some rows. Given values are once, few, many or a class for expanded clones.

J	V	D	length	size	CDR3	DNA
TRBJ1-1	TRBV2	NA	13	NA	CASSVKGVTEAFF	TGTGCCAGCAGTGTAAAAGGGGTCACTGAAGCTTTCTTT
TRBJ1-2	TRBV13	TRBD1	16	few	CASSPGARGENYGYTF	TGTGCCAGCAGCCCCGGGGCCAGGGGGGAAAACTATGGCTACACCTTC
TRBJ1-5	TRBV4-1	NA	14	NA	CASSPPQINQPQHF	TGCGCCAGCAGCCCCCCGCAGATCAATCAGCCCCAGCATTTT
TRBJ2-3	TRBV6-1	TRBD2	15	once	CASSGGTSDTDTQYF	TGTGCCAGCAGTGGGGGGACTAGCGACACAGATACGCAGTATTTT
TRBJ2-1	TRBV7-9	TRBD1	15	NA	CASSSRGQGHNEQFF	TGTGCCAGCAGCTCCCGCGGACAGGGCCACAATGAGCAGTTCTTC
TRBJ2-4	TRBV10-3	NA	11	NA	CAISKQGQQYF	TGTGCCATCAGTAAGCAGGGGCAACAGTACTTC
TRBJ2-1	TRBV25-1	TRBD2	16	NA	CASNPTLAGVENEQFF	TGTGCCAGCAATCCCACACTAGCGGGAGTTGAGAATGAGCAGTTCTTC
TRBJ1-1	TRBV10-3	TRBD1	13	NA	CAISNTGDTEAFF	TGTGCCATCAGTAATACAGGGGACACTGAAGCTTTCTTT
TRBJ2-2	TRBV6-5	NA	13	NA	CASSPLRGGELFF	TGTGCCAGCAGCCCTCTACGGGGCGGGGAGCTGTTTTTT
TRBJ1-1	TRBV6-1	TRBD1	13	NA	CASSGDRNTEAFF	TGTGCCAGCAGTGGGGACAGAAACACTGAAGCTTTCTTT
TRBJ2-1	TRBV25-1	TRBD2	18	NA	CASSEAGLAESSYNEQFF	TGTGCCAGCAGTGAAGCGGGACTAGCGGAGAGCTCCTACAATGAGCAGTTCTTC
TRBJ2-7	TRBV30	NA	13	NA	CAWRLTGYYEQYF	TGTGCCTGGAGGCTAACAGGGTACTACGAGCAGTACTTC
TRBJ2-3	TRBV10-2	NA	13	NA	CASSSAEGDTQYF	TGCGCCAGCAGTAGCGCAGAGGGTGATACGCAGTATTTT
TRBJ1-4	TRBV29-1	NA	13	NA	CSAERGNREKLFF	TGCAGCGCCGAGAGGGGGAATCGTGAAAAACTGTTTTTT
TRBJ2-2	TRBV18	NA	14	NA	CASSPPLVTGELFF	TGTGCCAGCTCACCACCATTAGTCACCGGGGAGCTGTTTTTT
TRBJ2-3	TRBV28	NA	15	NA	CASSLPGSNTDTQYF	TGTGCCAGCAGTTTACCAGGGTCGAACACAGATACGCAGTATTTT
TRBJ2-5	TRBV21-1	NA	16	NA	CASSKAGTSGQETQYF	TGTGCCAGCAGCAAAGCCGGGACTAGCGGCCAAGAGACCCAGTACTTC
TRBJ2-1	TRBV2	NA	14	NA	CASIPGYSYNEQFF	TGTGCCAGCATCCCGGGATATTCCTACAATGAGCAGTTCTTC
TRBJ2-7	TRBV29-1	NA	13	NA	CSASESRTAPQYF	TGCAGCGCTTCGGAGAGCCGGACAGCCCCACAGTACTTC
TRBJ2-6	TRBV7-2	TRBD1	16	NA	CASSLTGTVGANVLTF	TGTGCCAGCAGCTTGACCGGGACAGTGGGGGCCAACGTCCTGACTTTC
TRBJ2-5	TRBV7-3	TRBD2	16	NA	CASSPGSAGGVETQYF	TGTGCCAGCAGCCCCGGATCGGCGGGAGGGGTGGAGACCCAGTACTTC
TRBJ2-1	TRBV2	TRBD2	14	NA	CASTVLAAYNEQFF	TGTGCCAGCACGGTTCTAGCGGCCTACAATGAGCAGTTCTTC
TRBJ1-4	TRBV6-1	NA	16	few	CASSGASRGSGEKLFF	TGTGCCAGCAGTGGCGCCAGCAGGGGATCGGGTGAAAAACTGTTTTTT
TRBJ1-2	TRBV2	NA	13	NA	CASSGQSNYGYTF	TGTGCCAGCAGTGGGCAGTCTAACTATGGCTACACCTTC
TRBJ1-2	TRBV27	NA	18	NA	CASSLYPPTDHQIYGYTF	TGTGCCAGCAGTTTATATCCCCCGACAGACCATCAGATCTATGGCTACACCTTC
TRBJ2-5	TRBV6-5	TRBD1	14	NA	CASRPGQGAKTQYF	TGTGCCAGCAGGCCGGGACAGGGGGCTAAGACCCAGTACTTC
TRBJ1-6	TRBV30	NA	12	NA	CAWSQERSPLHF	TGTGCCTGGAGTCAGGAAAGGTCACCCCTCCACTTT
TRBJ2-7	TRBV2	TRBD2	15	NA	CAGKVAGGSSYEQYF	TGTGCCGGAAAAGTAGCGGGCGGGAGCTCCTACGAGCAGTACTTC
TRBJ2-7	TRBV6-1	NA	13	NA	CASSVWSSYEQYF	TGTGCCAGCAGTGTATGGAGTTCCTACGAGCAGTACTTC
TRBJ2-2	TRBV7-9	NA	14	NA	CASSSPIEAGELFF	TGTGCCAGCAGCTCCCCGATTGAGGCCGGGGAGCTGTTTTTT
TRBJ1-3	TRBV6-1	NA	15	few	CASSLNRTPGNTIYF	TGTGCCAGCAGTTTGAACAGGACGCCTGGAAACACCATATATTTT
TRBJ2-6	TRBV7-3	TRBD1	18	few	CASSTRTGYPSGANVLTF	TGTGCCAGCAGCACTCGGACAGGGTACCCCTCTGGGGCCAACGTCCTGACTTTC
TRBJ2-4	TRBV6-6	NA	13	few	CASSYSEGNIQYF	TGTGCCAGCAGTTACTCGGAGGGGAACATTCAGTACTTC
TRBJ1-5	TRBV30	TRBD1	14	NA	CAWSVAGGSQPQHF	TGTGCCTGGAGTGTAGCAGGGGGCAGTCAGCCCCAGCATTTT
TRBJ2-2	TRBV7-2	TRBD2	15	NA	CASSLQRGVGGELFF	TGTGCCAGCAGCCTTCAGCGGGGCGTAGGCGGGGAGCTGTTTTTT
TRBJ2-2	TRBV7-3	NA	16	NA	CASSPSGGIVTGELFF	TGTGCCAGCAGCCCTTCGGGCGGGATCGTGACCGGGGAGCTGTTTTTT
TRBJ1-4	TRBV7-9	NA	17	NA	CASSLVVSRGSWEKLFF	TGTGCCAGCAGCTTAGTGGTTTCAAGGGGCTCTTGGGAAAAACTGTTTTTT
TRBJ2-3	TRBV13	TRBD2	19	NA	CASSPFTNQRGSSTDTQYF	TGTGCCAGCAGCCCGTTTACGAACCAGCGGGGCTCTAGCACAGATACGCAGTATTTT
TRBJ1-2	TRBV7-7	TRBD1	15	NA	CASSGIGQEVYGYTF	TGTGCCAGCAGCGGGATAGGACAGGAGGTCTATGGCTACACCTTC
TRBJ2-7	TRBV28	NA	16	NA	CASSFPSEGSSYEQYF	TGTGCCAGCAGTTTCCCTAGCGAGGGGAGCTCCTACGAGCAGTACTTC
TRBJ1-4	TRBV6-5	NA	15	once	CASSRQGTTNEKLFF	TGTGCCAGCAGTAGACAAGGAACAACTAATGAAAAACTGTTTTTT
TRBJ1-6	TRBV2	TRBD1	15	NA	CASRPWAGGNSPLHF	TGTGCCAGCCGCCCGTGGGCAGGGGGAAATTCACCCCTCCACTTT
TRBJ1-1	TRBV6-6	NA	14	NA	CASSPRQLNTEAFF	TGTGCCAGCAGTCCGAGACAGTTGAACACTGAAGCTTTCTTT
TRBJ2-6	TRBV9	NA	16	NA	CASSSRLSSGANVLTF	TGTGCCAGCAGCTCCAGACTCAGCTCTGGGGCCAACGTCCTGACTTTC
TRBJ1-5	TRBV7-2	TRBD1	16	NA	CASSHNRDRGRQPQHF	TGTGCCAGCAGCCATAACCGAGACAGGGGTCGGCAGCCCCAGCATTTT
TRBJ1-1	TRBV13	NA	13	NA	CASSRNRNTEAFF	TGTGCCAGCAGCAGAAACAGAAACACTGAAGCTTTCTTT
TRBJ2-5	TRBV9	NA	18	NA	CASSVEERSGAAGETQYF	TGTGCCAGCAGCGTAGAGGAGAGGTCGGGAGCCGCGGGGGAGACCCAGTACTTC
TRBJ2-5	TRBV5-1	NA	15	NA	CASSLVWRSGETQYF	TGCGCCAGCAGCTTGGTGTGGCGGTCTGGGGAGACCCAGTACTTC
TRBJ2-1	TRBV6-1	NA	14	NA	CASSANKGVYEQFF	TGTGCCAGCAGTGCGAACAAGGGGGTTTATGAGCAGTTCTTC
TRBJ1-3	TRBV7-9	NA	12	NA	CASSSRLGQIYF	TGTGCCAGCAGCTCCCGATTGGGCCAGATATATTTT
TRBJ2-7	TRBV7-2	TRBD1	14	NA	CASSPEGTGGEQYF	TGTGCCAGCAGCCCCGAAGGGACAGGGGGCGAGCAGTACTTC
TRBJ2-5	TRBV5-1	TRBD1	18	NA	CASSLGVRTGTTQETQYF	TGCGCCAGCAGCTTGGGCGTACGGACAGGTACGACGCAAGAGACCCAGTACTTC
TRBJ1-2	TRBV27	TRBD1	15	NA	CASSFRDRVVYGYTF	TGTGCCAGCAGTTTCCGGGACAGGGTCGTCTATGGCTACACCTTC
TRBJ2-3	TRBV11-3	TRBD2	15	NA	CASSLGLAAGDTQYF	TGTGCCAGCAGCTTAGGCCTAGCGGCGGGGGATACGCAGTATTTT
TRBJ2-1	TRBV2	NA	19	NA	CASSEAGSRAGTVLFEQFF	TGTGCCAGCAGTGAGGCGGGAAGCCGCGCCGGGACAGTGCTGTTCGAGCAGTTCTTC